A selection of T cell receptor beta chains follows, all from one sample in a study of blood T cell dynamics during melanoma immunotherapy. Data came from immunoSEQ multiplex PCR; TCRdb stores just in-frame clones and leaves some out. The sample contains some 5,700 clones, roughly 80% of which appear only once. Sequenced material: blood, taken from a patient treated with checkpoint blockade. The receptors were gathered from a human donor with melanoma. Some clones in this sample may be carry-over from other donors' samples. CDR3s include the opening cysteine and the closing phenylalanine or tryptophan. Each record gives: V gene, D gene, J gene, clone size, CDR3 protein, CDR3 DNA. The D gene is left open where the match is weak. Size is omitted from some rows. Given values are once, few, many or a class for expanded clones.

v_gene: TRBV7-9
d_gene: TRBD2
j_gene: TRBJ2-3
abundance: NA
CDR3aa: CASSLAAGVSTDTQYF
CDR3nt: TGTGCCAGCAGCTTAGCGGCGGGGGTTAGCACAGATACGCAGTATTTT

v_gene: TRBV27
d_gene: TRBD2
j_gene: TRBJ2-3
abundance: NA
CDR3aa: CASSTGLAGAVTDTQYF
CDR3nt: TGTGCCAGCAGTACGGGACTAGCGGGGGCCGTCACAGATACGCAGTATTTT

v_gene: TRBV28
d_gene: NA
j_gene: TRBJ1-1
abundance: NA
CDR3aa: CASGGRGEAYTEAFF
CDR3nt: TGTGCCAGTGGGGGTCGAGGGGAGGCTTACACTGAAGCTTTCTTT

v_gene: TRBV28
d_gene: TRBD1
j_gene: TRBJ1-2
abundance: NA
CDR3aa: CASQGGRFYGYTF
CDR3nt: TGTGCCAGTCAGGGGGGCCGCTTCTATGGCTACACCTTC

v_gene: TRBV7-9
d_gene: TRBD2
j_gene: TRBJ2-3
abundance: NA
CDR3aa: CASSRGILAAYTDTQYF
CDR3nt: TGTGCCAGCAGCCGCGGGATACTAGCGGCGTACACAGATACGCAGTATTTT

v_gene: TRBV19
d_gene: NA
j_gene: TRBJ2-5
abundance: once
CDR3aa: CASSINLETQYF
CDR3nt: TGTGCCAGTAGTATTAACTTGGAGACCCAGTACTTC

v_gene: TRBV18
d_gene: NA
j_gene: TRBJ2-4
abundance: NA
CDR3aa: CASSPVADLAKNIQYF
CDR3nt: TGTGCCAGCTCACCCGTGGCAGACCTAGCCAAAAACATTCAGTACTTC

v_gene: TRBV5-1
d_gene: TRBD1
j_gene: TRBJ1-2
abundance: NA
CDR3aa: CASSAGTGGRIGGYTF
CDR3nt: TGCGCCAGCAGCGCAGGGACAGGGGGCAGGATAGGAGGCTACACCTTC

v_gene: TRBV19
d_gene: NA
j_gene: TRBJ1-1
abundance: NA
CDR3aa: CASSIQEWDPIAFF
CDR3nt: TGTGCCAGTAGTATCCAAGAATGGGACCCTATTGCTTTCTTT

v_gene: TRBV18
d_gene: TRBD1
j_gene: TRBJ1-2
abundance: NA
CDR3aa: CASSPGRGDYGYTF
CDR3nt: TGTGCCAGCTCACCGGGCAGGGGGGACTATGGCTACACCTTC

v_gene: TRBV4-3
d_gene: NA
j_gene: TRBJ1-1
abundance: NA
CDR3aa: CASSQERSTEAFF
CDR3nt: TGCGCCAGCAGCCAAGAAAGAAGCACTGAAGCTTTCTTT

v_gene: TRBV7-8
d_gene: NA
j_gene: TRBJ1-6
abundance: few
CDR3aa: CASSLVVGVYRSSPLHF
CDR3nt: TGTGCCAGCAGCTTAGTAGTAGGGGTCTATCGTTCTTCACCCCTCCACTTT